The 17 T cell receptor beta chains below all came from one sample that was sequenced in a study of blood T cell repertoires in COVID-19. Method: immunoSEQ multiplex PCR; TCRdb's copy keeps in-frame clones and lacks some. This sample has about 200,000 clones, with about 88% found just once. Sequences were obtained from PBMCs or T cells enriched from blood (not recorded which). All receptors come from a woman in her thirties who had been exposed to COVID-19.

This sequence joins TRBV2 and TRBJ2-3; maybe TRBD2 (7 bases). Germline CDR1 is SNHLY and CDR2 is FYNNEI. The V and J ends lost 11 bases and 0 bases respectively, with 21 bases between them. There are 16 residues in the CDR3. The chain's CDR3 is CAGAGVGGTSTDTQYF. CDR3 coding DNA: TGTGCCGGAGCAGGGGTGGGAGGGACTAGCACAGATACGCAGTATTTT.

This clone appeared a few times. The rearrangement joins TRBV19 to TRBJ1-1, with 8 bases lining up with TRBD1. The CDR3 contains 14 residues. J was trimmed by 4 bases and V by 5 bases; bases with no gene match: 6. CDR1 and CDR2 from the germline V gene are LNHDA and SQIVND (reference sequence). CDR3 region: CASSPGQGGTEAFF. Written as DNA, the CDR3 is TGTGCCAGTAGTCCCGGACAGGGCGGCACTGAAGCTTTCTTT.

The chain employs TRBV2 and TRBJ2-7; the match to TRBD1 covers 10 bases. The CDR3 has 13 residues. With 6 bases clipped from V and 5 bases from J, the junction kept 4 bases outside the gene matches. From germline, CDR1 is SNHLY and CDR2 FYNNEI. CDR3 protein: CASRGQGSHEQYF. For the CDR3, the DNA is TGTGCCAGCAGGGGACAGGGGTCCCACGAGCAGTACTTC.

The chain uses TRBV5-1 and TRBJ2-3; TRBD2 matches at 8 bases. CDR3 size: 15 residues. The trim removed 0 bases at V and 3 bases at J, leaving 3 bases unmatched. Looked up from germline, CDR1 is SGHRS and CDR2 is YFSETQ. The CDR3: CASSLGGGRTDTQYF. DNA of the CDR3: TGCGCCAGCAGCTTGGGCGGGGGGCGAACAGATACGCAGTATTTT.

This clone was detected a few times. The V gene is TRBV3-1 (or the pseudogene TRBV3-2), the J gene TRBJ2-1; 8 positions agree with TRBD2. There are 15 residues in the CDR3. CDR1 LGHDT and CDR2 YNNKEL come from the germline V gene (reference sequence). Trimming removed 4 bases from V and 7 bases from J; junction bases left unmatched: 9. As DNA, the CDR3 is TGTGCCAGCAGCCCGATGATGGGCGGGGGGAATGAGCAGTTCTTC. Amino acids: CASSPMMGGGNEQFF.

The chain is built from TRBV2 and TRBJ2-3; 7 nucleotides match TRBD1. CDR3 length equals 15 residues. Trimming removed 6 bases from V and 6 bases from J; junction bases left unmatched: 12. Germline-derived CDR1 and CDR2 are SNHLY and FYNNEI. The CDR3, as DNA: TGTGCCAGCAGCAAGGGACAGCTTATGATGGATACGCAGTATTTT. Translating it yields CASSKGQLMMDTQYF.

This clone was recorded once. The V call is TRBV20-1, the J call TRBJ2-5; 7 bases fit TRBD2. The ends lost 3 bases at V and 2 bases at J; junction bases unmatched: 9. Germline assignment: CDR1 DFQATT and CDR2 SNEGSKA (reference sequence). CDR3 length equals 15 residues. The CDR3 region has the DNA TGCAGTGCTAGTGCCGTCGGGGGGAGTCAAGAGACCCAGTACTTC. Translated, it gives CSASAVGGSQETQYF.

This sequence joins TRBV5-1 and TRBJ1-1, with D perhaps TRBD1 (5 bases). Germline V gene sequence: CDR1 SGHRS, CDR2 YFSETQ. V was clipped by 3 bases and J by 1 base, with 16 bases between them. The CDR3 has 16 residues. CDR3 amino acids: CASSSDHFTGNTEAFF. CDR3 DNA: TGCGCCAGCAGCTCGGACCACTTTACAGGGAACACTGAAGCTTTCTTT.

This chain links TRBV19 with TRBJ1-5; D is unresolved. Germline V gene sequence: CDR1 LNHDA, CDR2 SQIVND (reference sequence). The CDR3 has 15 amino acids. V shed 3 bases and J shed 1 base, with 10 bases lying between them. CDR3: CASSIAEVSNQPQHF. The CDR3 coding sequence is TGTGCCAGTAGTATCGCGGAAGTAAGCAATCAGCCCCAGCATTTT.

The J gene is TRBJ1-4, the V gene TRBV10-1; TRBD1 aligns across 9 bases. V trimming: 9 bases; J trimming: 5 bases; junction bases outside the gene matches: 7. CDR3 length: 14 residues. From germline, CDR1 is WNHNN and CDR2 SYGVQD (reference sequence). CDR3 in amino acids: CAREDGQGNEKLFF. CDR3 nucleotide sequence: TGCGCCAGGGAGGACGGACAGGGGAATGAAAAACTGTTTTTT.

The chain couples TRBV3-1 (or the pseudogene TRBV3-2) to TRBJ1-6; 8 nucleotides align to TRBD1. Losses at the gene ends were 4 bases for V and 6 bases for J; bases not matched to a gene: 2. This CDR3 is 14 amino acids long. Germline assignment: CDR1 LGHDT and CDR2 YNNKEL (reference sequence). In DNA, the CDR3 is TGTGCCAGCAGCCTTGGACAGGGTAATTCACCCCTCCACTTT. This sequence encodes CASSLGQGNSPLHF.

Written as DNA, the CDR3 is TGTGCCAGCCACCAGGAGGTGCGCGGGTCACCCCTCCACTTT. It encodes CASHQEVRGSPLHF. The chain has TRBV6-5 and TRBJ1-6; D is uncertain. Per germline, CDR1 MNHEY and CDR2 SVGAGI. V dropped 8 bases and J dropped 10 bases, with 18 bases sitting between them. This CDR3 spans 14 amino acids.

The chain carries TRBV7-2 and TRBJ1-2; 8 positions match TRBD1. This CDR3 spans 13 amino acids. Germline loops: CDR1 SGHTA, CDR2 FQGNSA. V shed 5 bases, J shed 8 bases, and the junction held 7 bases outside the gene matches. The CDR3 loop is CASSQGGTGGYTF. The DNA for the CDR3 is TGTGCCAGCAGCCAGGGGGGGACAGGAGGCTACACCTTC.

J is TRBJ1-4 and V is TRBV15, with a weak D call TRBD1 (5 bases). The CDR3 totals 16 residues. The ends were cut back, 0 bases at V and 8 bases at J, with 16 bases in the middle. Germline-derived CDR1 and CDR2 are LNHNV and YYDKDF (reference sequence). The DNA for the CDR3 is TGTGCCACCAGCAGAGATCGGGGGACCTTTGGGGAAAAACTGTTTTTT. It yields the protein CATSRDRGTFGEKLFF.

V and J are TRBV12-5 and TRBJ1-5; possibly TRBD1 for D (5 bases). V gave up 0 bases and J gave up 6 bases, with 18 bases separating them. The CDR3 runs 17 residues. The germline V gene encodes CDR1 LGHNT and CDR2 FRNRAP. In DNA form, the CDR3 reads TGTGCTAGTGGTTTGGTAAGAGGGACTCACCGGGGTCAGCCCCAGCATTTT. Encoded protein: CASGLVRGTHRGQPQHF.

This rearrangement joins TRBV25-1 to TRBJ1-3; 7 nucleotides match TRBD1. CDR1 MGHDK and CDR2 SYGVNS come from the germline V gene. V lost 0 bases, J lost 2 bases, and 4 bases stayed unmatched. This CDR3 is built from 16 residues. CDR3 protein: CASSEYKGAAGNTIYF. For the CDR3, the DNA is TGTGCCAGCAGTGAATATAAGGGGGCGGCTGGAAACACCATATATTTT.

V gene TRBV9 combines with J gene TRBJ1-2; no clear D. Trimming stripped 3 bases from V and 5 bases from J, with 17 bases between. Germline assignment: CDR1 SGDLS and CDR2 YYNGEE. CDR3 length: 15 residues. The chain's CDR3 is CASSEGLTGDYGYTF. In DNA, the CDR3 is TGTGCCAGCAGCGAGGGCTTGACCGGGGATTATGGCTACACCTTC.